These T cell receptor beta chains were read from a single sample in a study of neoadjuvant anti-PD-1 for oral cavity cancer. Assay: immunoSEQ multiplex PCR; the TCRdb copy retains only in-frame clones and omits some. This sample has under 15,000 clones, with roughly two thirds found just once. Sequencing was performed on PBMCs, taken after nivolumab (anti-PD-1) treatment. All receptors come from a person aged 35-79 years with oral cavity squamous cell carcinoma. Each CDR3 is given with its conserved first and last residue. The D gene is left open where the match is weak. Clone size is shown for a subset of rows, as once, few, many or a class of expanded clone.

J,size,V,D,DNA,CDR3
TRBJ1-2,.,TRBV6-5,TRBD1,TGTGCCAGCAGTTACTCGGGACAGGCCCCCTATGGCTACACCTTC,CASSYSGQAPYGYTF
TRBJ2-6,.,TRBV28,TRBD1,TGTGCCAGCAGTTCCACCCGGACAGGGGTGCTCTCTGGGGCCAACGTCCTGACTTTC,CASSSTRTGVLSGANVLTF
TRBJ1-4,.,TRBV27,.,TGTGCCAGCAGTTTATCGTTGGTGACTAATGAAAAACTGTTTTTT,CASSLSLVTNEKLFF
TRBJ2-7,.,TRBV19,.,TGTGCCAGTAGTCACGGACAGTCTGCCTACGAGCAGTACTTC,CASSHGQSAYEQYF
TRBJ2-5,.,TRBV19,.,TGTGCCAGTAGTCGGTCGGGCCAGGGAGGAGAGACCCAGTACTTC,CASSRSGQGGETQYF
TRBJ2-5,.,TRBV5-4,.,TGTGCCAGCAGCCCATGGGACGGCCAAGAGACCCAGTACTTC,CASSPWDGQETQYF
TRBJ2-5,.,TRBV12-5,.,TGTGCTAGAACGCGGGCAGAGCCAAGGGACCTACAAGAGACCCAGTACTTC,CARTRAEPRDLQETQYF
TRBJ1-2,.,TRBV10-3,.,TGTGCCATCAGTGGCAGGGAAGGCTATGGCTACACCTTC,CAISGREGYGYTF
TRBJ1-3,.,TRBV30,TRBD1,TGTGCCTGGAGTACAGACAGGGGGAACACCATATATTTT,CAWSTDRGNTIYF
TRBJ1-4,.,TRBV2,.,TGTGCCAGCAACGGGCAGGGAATGGGAAGTGAAAAACTGTTTTTT,CASNGQGMGSEKLFF
TRBJ2-2,.,TRBV6-1,.,TGTGCCAGCAGTCGGGGGGCAAACGCCGGGGAGCTGTTTTTT,CASSRGANAGELFF
TRBJ2-5,.,TRBV4-1,TRBD1,TGCGCCAGCAGCCAAGCGTGGGACAGGGGGCAAGAGACCCAGTACTTC,CASSQAWDRGQETQYF
TRBJ2-7,few,TRBV19,TRBD1,TGTGCCAGTAGTATAGCTGGACAGGGGACCTCCTACGAGCAGTACTTC,CASSIAGQGTSYEQYF